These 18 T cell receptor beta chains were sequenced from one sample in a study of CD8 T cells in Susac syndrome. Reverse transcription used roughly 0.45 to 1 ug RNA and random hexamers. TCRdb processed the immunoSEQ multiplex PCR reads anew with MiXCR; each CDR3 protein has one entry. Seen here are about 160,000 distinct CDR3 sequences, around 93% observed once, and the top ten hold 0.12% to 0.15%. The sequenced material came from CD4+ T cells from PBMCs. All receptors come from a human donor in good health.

CDR3 amino acids: CASSLALAGEETQYF. The CDR3 nucleotides are TGTGCCAGCAGCTTAGCCCTAGCGGGGGAGGAGACCCAGTACTTC. This chain uses TRBV7-8 with TRBJ2-5; TRBD2 matches 10 bases. CDR1 is SGHVS, CDR2 FQNEAQ, per germline. V shed 0 bases and J 5 bases; nucleotides not matched to a gene: 3. CDR3 length: 15 residues.

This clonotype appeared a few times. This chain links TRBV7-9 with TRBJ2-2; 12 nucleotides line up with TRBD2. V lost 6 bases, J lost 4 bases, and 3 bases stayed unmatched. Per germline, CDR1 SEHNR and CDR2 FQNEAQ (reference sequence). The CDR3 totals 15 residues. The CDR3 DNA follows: TGTGCCAGCAGTCCTAGCGGGGGGGCCACCGGGGAGCTGTTTTTT. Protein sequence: CASSPSGGATGELFF.

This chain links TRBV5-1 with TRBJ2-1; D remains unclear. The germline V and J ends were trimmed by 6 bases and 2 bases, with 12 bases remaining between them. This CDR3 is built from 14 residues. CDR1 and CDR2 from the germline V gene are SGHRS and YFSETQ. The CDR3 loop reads CASKLGLPYNEQFF. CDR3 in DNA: TGCGCCAGCAAGCTTGGGCTTCCCTACAATGAGCAGTTCTTC.

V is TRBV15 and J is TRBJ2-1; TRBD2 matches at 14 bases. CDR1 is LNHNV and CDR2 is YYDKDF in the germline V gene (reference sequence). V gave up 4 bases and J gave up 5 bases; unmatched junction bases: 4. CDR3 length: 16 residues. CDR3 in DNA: TGTGCCACCAGCAAACGGACTAGCGGGGGGAACAATGAGCAGTTCTTC. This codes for CATSKRTSGGNNEQFF.

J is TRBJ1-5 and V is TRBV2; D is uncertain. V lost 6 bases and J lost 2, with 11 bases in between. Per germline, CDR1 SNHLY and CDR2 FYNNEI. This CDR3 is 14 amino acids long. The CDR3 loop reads CASSLEVGNQPQHF. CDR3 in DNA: TGTGCCAGCAGCCTGGAGGTGGGCAATCAGCCCCAGCATTTT.

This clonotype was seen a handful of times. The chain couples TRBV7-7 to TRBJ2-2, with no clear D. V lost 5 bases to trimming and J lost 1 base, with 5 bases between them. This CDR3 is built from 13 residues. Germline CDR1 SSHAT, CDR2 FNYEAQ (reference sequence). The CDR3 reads CASSERNTGELFF. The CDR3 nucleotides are TGTGCCAGCAGCGAGAGGAACACCGGGGAGCTGTTTTTT.

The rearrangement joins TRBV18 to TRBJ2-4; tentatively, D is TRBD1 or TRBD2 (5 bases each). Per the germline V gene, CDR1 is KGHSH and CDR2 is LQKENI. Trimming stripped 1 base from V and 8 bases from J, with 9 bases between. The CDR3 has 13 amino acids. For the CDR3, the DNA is TGTGCCAGCTCACCACAGGGACGGGACATTCAGTACTTC. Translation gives CASSPQGRDIQYF.

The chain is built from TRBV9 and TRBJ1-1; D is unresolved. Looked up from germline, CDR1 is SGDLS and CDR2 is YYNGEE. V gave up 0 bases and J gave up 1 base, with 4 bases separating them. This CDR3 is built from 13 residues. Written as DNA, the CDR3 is TGTGCCAGCAGCGTAGGCAAGAACACTGAAGCTTTCTTT. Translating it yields CASSVGKNTEAFF.

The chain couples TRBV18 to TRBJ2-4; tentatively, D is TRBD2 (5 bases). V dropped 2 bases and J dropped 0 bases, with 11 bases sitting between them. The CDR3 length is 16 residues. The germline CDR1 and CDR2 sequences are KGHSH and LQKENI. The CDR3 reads CASSPAGRLAKNIQYF. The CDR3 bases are TGTGCCAGCTCACCAGCGGGCCGTTTAGCCAAAAACATTCAGTACTTC. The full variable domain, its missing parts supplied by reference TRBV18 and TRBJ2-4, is NAGVMQNPRHLVRRRGQEARLRCSPMKGHSHVYWYRQLPEEGLKFMVYLQKENIIDESGMPKERFSAEFPKEGPSILRIQQVVRGDSAAYFCASSPAGRLAKNIQYFGAGTRLSVL.

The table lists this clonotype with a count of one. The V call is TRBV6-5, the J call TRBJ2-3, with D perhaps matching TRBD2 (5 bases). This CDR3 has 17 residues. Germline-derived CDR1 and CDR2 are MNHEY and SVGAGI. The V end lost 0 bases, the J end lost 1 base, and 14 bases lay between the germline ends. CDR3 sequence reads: CASSYSYLVSGTDTQYF. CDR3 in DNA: TGTGCCAGCAGTTACTCGTATCTCGTTAGCGGCACAGATACGCAGTATTTT.

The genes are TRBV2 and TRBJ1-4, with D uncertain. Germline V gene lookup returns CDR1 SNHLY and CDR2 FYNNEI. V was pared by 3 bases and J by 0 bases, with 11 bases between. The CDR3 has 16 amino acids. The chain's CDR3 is CASSDWPAATNEKLFF. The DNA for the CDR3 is TGTGCCAGCAGTGACTGGCCAGCTGCAACTAATGAAAAACTGTTTTTT. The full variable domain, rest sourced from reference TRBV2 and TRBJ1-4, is EPEVTQTPSHQVTQMGQEVILRCVPISNHLYFYWYRQILGQKVEFLVSFYNNEISEKSEIFDDQFSVERPDGSNFTLKIRSTKLEDSAMYFCASSDWPAATNEKLFFGSGTQLSVL.

CDR3 amino acids: CASSPTGGIQETQYF. In DNA, the CDR3 is TGTGCCAGCAGCCCAACTGGGGGGATCCAAGAGACCCAGTACTTC. The rearrangement joins TRBV7-8 to TRBJ2-5; maybe TRBD2 (6 bases). With 5 bases removed from V and 1 base from J, the gap between germline ends came to 14 bases. Looked up from germline, CDR1 is SGHVS and CDR2 is FQNEAQ. The CDR3 runs 15 residues. The complete variable domain, with remaining parts taken from reference TRBV7-8 and TRBJ2-5, reads GAGVSQSPRYKVAKRGQDVALRCDPISGHVSLFWYQQALGQGPEFLTYFQNEAQLDKSGLPSDRFFAERPEGSVSTLKIQRTQQEDSAVYLCASSPTGGIQETQYFGPGTRLLVL.

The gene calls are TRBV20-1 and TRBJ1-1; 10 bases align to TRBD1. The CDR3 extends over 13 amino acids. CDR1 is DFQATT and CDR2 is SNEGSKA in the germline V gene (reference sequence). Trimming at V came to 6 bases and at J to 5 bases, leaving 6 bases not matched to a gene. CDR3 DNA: TGCAGTGCGGCGACAGGGGGCCGGACTGAAGCTTTCTTT. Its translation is CSAATGGRTEAFF.

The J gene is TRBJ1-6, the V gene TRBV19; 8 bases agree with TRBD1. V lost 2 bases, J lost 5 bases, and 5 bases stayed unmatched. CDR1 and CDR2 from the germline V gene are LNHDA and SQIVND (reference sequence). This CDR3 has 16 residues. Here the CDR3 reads CASSIQGAPDNSPLHF. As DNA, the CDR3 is TGTGCCAGTAGTATACAGGGGGCGCCGGATAATTCACCCCTCCACTTT.

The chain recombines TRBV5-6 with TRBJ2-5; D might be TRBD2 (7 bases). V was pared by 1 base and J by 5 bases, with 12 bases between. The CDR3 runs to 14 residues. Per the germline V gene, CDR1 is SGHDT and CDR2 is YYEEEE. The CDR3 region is CASSLRGALETQYF. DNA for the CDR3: TGTGCCAGCAGCTTGCGGGGGGCCTTGGAGACCCAGTACTTC.

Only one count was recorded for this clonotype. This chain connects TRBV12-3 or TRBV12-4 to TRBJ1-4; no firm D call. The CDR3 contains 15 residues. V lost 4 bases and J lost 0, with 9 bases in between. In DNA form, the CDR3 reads TGTGCCAGCAGTTCCCACCTAGCAACTAATGAAAAACTGTTTTTT. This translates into CASSSHLATNEKLFF.

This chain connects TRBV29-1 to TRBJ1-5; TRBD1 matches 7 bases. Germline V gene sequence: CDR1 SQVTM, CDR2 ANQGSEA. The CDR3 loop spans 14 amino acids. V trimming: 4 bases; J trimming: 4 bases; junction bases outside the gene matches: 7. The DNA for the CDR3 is TGCAGCGTTGCTCAGGGGGTAGGGAATCAGCCCCAGCATTTT. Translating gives CSVAQGVGNQPQHF. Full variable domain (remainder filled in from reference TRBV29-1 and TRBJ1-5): SAVISQKPSRDICQRGTSLTIQCQVDSQVTMMFWYRQQPGQSLTLIATANQGSEATYESGFVIDKFPISRPNLTFSTLTVSNMSPEDSSIYLCSVAQGVGNQPQHFGDGTRLSIL.

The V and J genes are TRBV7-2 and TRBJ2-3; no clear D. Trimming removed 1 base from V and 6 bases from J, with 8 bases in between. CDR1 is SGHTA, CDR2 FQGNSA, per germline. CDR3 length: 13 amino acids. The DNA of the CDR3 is TGTGCCAGCAGCTTAGAACGGTCGGATACGCAGTATTTT. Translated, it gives CASSLERSDTQYF.